Below are 13 T cell receptor beta chains sequenced from a single sample in a study of molecular identifiers for immune sequencing clone quantification. TCRdb redid the calling of the PCR reads with MiXCR, one entry per CDR3 protein. The sample carries some 91,000 distinct CDR3 sequences, 20% to 30% recorded once. Sequences were obtained from naive CD8+ T cells from blood, with Jurkat cell RNA spiked in. As for subset: FACS-sorted CD8+CD4-CCR7+CD45RA+ naive T cells. These receptors were collected from a human donor in good health. Some libraries in this study had Jurkat cell RNA spiked in.

A note on this clonotype: Given a much more abundant clone one base away, this may be a read error. The V call is TRBV7-9, the J call TRBJ1-1; 8 bases map to TRBD1. The CDR3 is made up of 14 amino acids. The germline CDR1 and CDR2 sequences are SEHNR and FQNEAQ (reference sequence). After removal of 7 bases from V and 6 bases from J, the junction contained 10 bases not matched to a gene. The CDR3 bases are TGTGCCAGCACCCCCAGGGGGCAGACCGCTGAAGCTTTCTTT. Its translation is CASTPRGQTAEAFF. Combining the CDR3 with reference TRBV7-9 and TRBJ1-1 gives the whole variable domain DTGVSQNPRHKITKRGQNVTFRCDPISEHNRLYWYRQTLGQGPEFLTYFQNEAQLEKSRLLSDRFSAERPKGSFSTLEIQRTEQGDSAMYLCASTPRGQTAEAFFGQGTRLTVV.

Concerning this clonotype itself: This clone may be a read error of a much larger clone one base away. Given the absence of the conserved phenylalanine or tryptophan at the CDR3 end, a read error is likely. The V and J genes are TRBV27 and TRBJ2-7; D remains ambiguous. CDR1 is MNHEY, CDR2 SMNVEV, per germline (reference sequence). The CDR3 is 14 amino acids. The germline V and J ends were trimmed by 3 bases and 7 bases, with 16 bases remaining between them. The CDR3: CASSFGIGMGEQYY. CDR3 DNA: TGTGCCAGCAGTTTTGGGATAGGAATGGGGGAGCAGTACTAC.

Many counts were recorded for this clonotype. V gene TRBV5-1 combines with J gene TRBJ1-5; D not resolved. V lost 7 bases and J 0 bases, leaving 8 bases between the germline ends. The CDR3 covers 13 residues. From germline, CDR1 is SGHRS and CDR2 YFSETQ. This CDR3 reads CASSPYSNQPQHF. CDR3 nucleotide sequence: TGCGCCAGCTCCCCTTATAGCAATCAGCCCCAGCATTTT.

Notes on this clonotype: This may stem from a read error, because a much larger clone lies one nucleotide away. The rearrangement links TRBV27 to TRBJ1-1; D remains unclear. Germline lookup yields CDR1 MNHEY and CDR2 SMNVEV (reference sequence). CDR3 length equals 11 residues. The CDR3 region is CASRQNTEASF. As DNA, the CDR3 is TGTGCCAGCAGGCAAAACACTGAAGCTTCCTTT.

This clonotype showed up many times. The chain recombines TRBV7-9 with TRBJ2-3, with 13 bases identical to TRBD2. This CDR3 comprises 16 residues. V dropped 5 bases and J dropped 4; count of bases not matched to a gene: 6. The germline V gene has CDR1 SEHNR and CDR2 FQNEAQ (reference sequence). In nucleotides, the CDR3 is TGTGCCAGCAGCCTTGGACTAGCGGGAGCCGCAGATACGCAGTATTTT. It encodes CASSLGLAGAADTQYF.

This clonotype was recorded at least ten times. The rearrangement joins TRBV29-1 to TRBJ2-7; TRBD2 aligns across 14 bases. CDR1 and CDR2 (germline): SQVTM, ANQGSEA. The CDR3 is made up of 15 amino acids. The trim removed 7 bases at V and 5 bases at J, leaving 10 bases unmatched. The CDR3 loop reads CSALGGTSGSNEQYF. DNA for the CDR3: TGCAGCGCCCTTGGTGGGACTAGCGGGAGTAACGAGCAGTACTTC.

This clonotype occurred many times. The chain carries TRBV25-1 and TRBJ2-6; TRBD2 might be the D (6 bases). CDR1 MGHDK and CDR2 SYGVNS come from the germline V gene. CDR3 length: 15 residues. V dropped 4 bases and J dropped 2 bases, with 9 bases sitting between them. The CDR3 sequence: CASSAGGAGANVLTF. The CDR3 nucleotides are TGTGCCAGCAGTGCCGGAGGGGCTGGGGCCAACGTCCTGACTTTC. Drawing the rest from reference TRBV25-1 and TRBJ2-6, the complete variable domain is EADIYQTPRYLVIGTGKKITLECSQTMGHDKMYWYQQDPGMELHLIHYSYGVNSTEKGDLSSESTVSRIRTEHFPLTLESARPSHTSQYLCASSAGGAGANVLTFGAGSRLTVL.

Notes on this clonotype: Being one base from a much bigger clone, this may be a read error. The CDR3 ends on some other residue instead of the conserved phenylalanine or tryptophan, so this is likely a read error. V gene TRBV28 combines with J gene TRBJ2-1; 7 nucleotides align to TRBD2. Germline loops: CDR1 MDHEN, CDR2 SYDVKM. The CDR3 has 15 residues. The V segment lost 7 bases and the J segment 7 bases; nucleotides outside the gene matches: 13. In nucleotides, the CDR3 is TGTGCCAGCAATCTCATGGGGGGGAGGGAGAATGAGCAGTTCCTC. Protein product: CASNLMGGRENEQFL.

This sequence joins TRBV7-2 and TRBJ2-7; TRBD1 is a possible D gene (6 bases). Germline assignment: CDR1 SGHTA and CDR2 FQGNSA. Trimming stripped 5 bases from V and 0 bases from J, with 11 bases between. The CDR3 is 14 residues long. The CDR3 sequence is CASSVGDNSYEQYF. The CDR3, as DNA: TGTGCCAGCAGCGTGGGGGACAACTCCTACGAGCAGTACTTC.

This clonotype was seen a few times. This could be a read error, since a much larger clone is one nucleotide away. V gene TRBV20-1 combines with J gene TRBJ2-7; 9 bases are a match to TRBD2. CDR3 length: 13 amino acids. Trimming removed 5 bases from V and 2 bases from J; junction bases left unmatched: 4. Germline V gene data show CDR1 as DFQATT and CDR2 as SNEGSKA (reference sequence). The CDR3 spells CSAGLASPYEQYF. The CDR3 DNA reads as TGCAGTGCTGGACTAGCGTCCCCCTACGAGCAGTACTTC.

As for this clonotype: Compared with germline, one end of the junction differs, possibly owing to a read error. This chain's CDR3 is CTSSLTPGPNSNQPQHF. CDR3 sequence (DNA): TGTACCAGCTCACTGACCCCTGGACCGAATAGCAATCAGCCCCAGCATTTT. The J gene is TRBJ1-5, the V gene TRBV18; no clear D gene. The CDR3 is made up of 17 amino acids. CDR1 is KGHSH and CDR2 is LQKENI in the germline V gene.

The genes are TRBV29-1 and TRBJ2-7; no definite D call. Per the germline V gene, CDR1 is SQVTM and CDR2 is ANQGSEA. The CDR3 is made up of 12 amino acids. V lost 0 bases, J lost 4 bases, and 7 bases lay in between. The CDR3 protein is CSVEDRGYEQYF. The CDR3 nucleotides read TGCAGCGTTGAAGATCGCGGTTACGAGCAGTACTTC.

This clonotype came up many times. The V and J genes are TRBV29-1 and TRBJ2-7, with 11 positions matching TRBD1. The CDR3 runs to 13 residues. V shed 0 bases, J shed 6 bases, and the junction held 1 base outside the gene matches. Germline V gene data show CDR1 as SQVTM and CDR2 as ANQGSEA. For the CDR3, the DNA is TGCAGCGTTGAAGATGGGACAGGGGGCGAGCAGTACTTC. This codes for CSVEDGTGGEQYF.